A selection of T cell receptor beta chains follows, all from one sample in a study of blood T cell repertoires in COVID-19. Data came from immunoSEQ multiplex PCR; TCRdb stores just in-frame clones and leaves some out. The data hold fewer than 250,000 clones, with about 84% observed a single time. Sequenced: peripheral blood. Receptor source: a woman of 80 years or more with COVID-19, enrolled during active disease. Both conserved end residues are part of each CDR3. The D gene is left open where the match is weak. Size tells how often a clone was seen (once, few, many) or the class of an expanded clone, and some rows leave it out.

TRBV19	once	NA	TRBJ1-5	TGTGCCAGTAGTATAACGGGTGCAGATCAGCCCCAGCATTTT	CASSITGADQPQHF
TRBV11-2	NA	NA	TRBJ2-1	TGTGCCAGCAGCTCATATGGGGTGGGAGTTAATGAGCAGTTCTTC	CASSSYGVGVNEQFF
TRBV3-1/TRBV3-2	once	TRBD1	TRBJ1-2	TGTGCCAGCAGCCTCAGAATGGTGGACAGGCTAAGGGATGGCTACACCTTC	CASSLRMVDRLRDGYTF
TRBV7-3	NA	TRBD1	TRBJ2-7	TGTGCCAGCAGCGTCGGGACAGGCCTGTCATACGAGCAGTACTTC	CASSVGTGLSYEQYF
TRBV14	NA	NA	TRBJ2-3	TGTGCCAGCAGCCAAGAGCTTAGCGGAAATACGCAGTATTTT	CASSQELSGNTQYF
TRBV5-6	NA	TRBD1	TRBJ1-3	TGTGCCAGCAGCCTACTGGACAGGGGGGATGGAAACACCATATATTTT	CASSLLDRGDGNTIYF
TRBV19	NA	TRBD1	TRBJ1-1	TGTGCCAGTAGCAACTTGGACAGGGGGCACACTGAAGCTTTCTTT	CASSNLDRGHTEAFF
TRBV5-1	NA	TRBD1	TRBJ1-6	TGCGCCAGCAGCTTGACAGGGGGCGAATCACCCCTCCACTTT	CASSLTGGESPLHF
TRBV18	NA	TRBD1	TRBJ1-1	TGTGCCAGCGACAGGGGGGATTGGACTGAAGCTTTCTTT	CASDRGDWTEAFF
TRBV4-1	NA	NA	TRBJ1-2	TGCGCCAGCAGCCAGGTCCCCCAGATAATTAACTATGGCTACACCTTC	CASSQVPQIINYGYTF
TRBV5-8	NA	NA	TRBJ2-6	TGTGCCAGCAGCTTCGACAGGACCCCCTCTGGGGCCAACGTCCTGACTTTC	CASSFDRTPSGANVLTF
TRBV6-5	NA	NA	TRBJ1-4	TGTGCCAGCAGTTCGAGGGGGACTAATGAAAAACTGTTTTTT	CASSSRGTNEKLFF
TRBV21-1	NA	NA	TRBJ2-7	TGTGCCAGCAGCCGCCTCCTTGACAGCCGCTACGAGCAGTACTTC	CASSRLLDSRYEQYF
TRBV5-1	NA	NA	TRBJ2-1	TGCGCCAGCAGCTTGGTACACGATGAGCAGTTCTTC	CASSLVHDEQFF
TRBV20-1	NA	NA	TRBJ2-7	TGCAGTGCTAGTCTCTCTAGCCCCCGGTACGAGCAGTACTTC	CSASLSSPRYEQYF
TRBV5-1	NA	TRBD1	TRBJ1-3	TGCGCCAGCAGCTTACAGGGGGCGGTTGGAAACACCATATATTTT	CASSLQGAVGNTIYF
TRBV6-5	NA	TRBD1	TRBJ2-7	TGTGCCAGCAGAGGGACAGACTCCTACGAGCAGTACTTC	CASRGTDSYEQYF
TRBV6-6	NA	NA	TRBJ1-5	TGTGCCAGCAGTTACACCAACACACAGCCCCAGCATTTT	CASSYTNTQPQHF
TRBV18	few	NA	TRBJ1-2	TGTGCCAGCTCACCAAGCAGGGAGGTTGGCTACACCTTC	CASSPSREVGYTF
TRBV7-3	NA	NA	TRBJ1-2	TGTGCCAGCAGCTTAAACGGGGGGTATGGCTACACCTTC	CASSLNGGYGYTF
TRBV19	NA	TRBD1	TRBJ1-2	TGTGCCAGTAGTCCTCCGGGACAGGAAAGTAACTATGGCTACACCTTC	CASSPPGQESNYGYTF
TRBV6-6	NA	NA	TRBJ1-1	TGTGCCAGCAGCCCCAGGGAACTCACTGAAGCTTTCTTT	CASSPRELTEAFF
TRBV12-3/TRBV12-4	NA	NA	TRBJ1-2	TGTGCCAGCAGTTTAGGTCTTAACTATGGCTACACCTTC	CASSLGLNYGYTF
TRBV18	once	NA	TRBJ1-3	TGTGCCAGCTCAAGGGTCCGGGAAAGAGCTGGAAACACCATATATTTT	CASSRVRERAGNTIYF
TRBV10-3	NA	NA	TRBJ1-1	TGTGCCATCAGTGAGTCTGAGGTGAACACTGAAGCTTTCTTT	CAISESEVNTEAFF
TRBV3-1/TRBV3-2	NA	NA	TRBJ1-5	TGTGCCAGCAGCCAAGGTCAGGGATCGAATCAGCCCCAGCATTTT	CASSQGQGSNQPQHF
TRBV5-1	NA	TRBD1	TRBJ1-4	TGCGCCAGCAGCTTGGATACCGGGACAGGAAGAGAACTGTTTTTT	CASSLDTGTGRELFF
TRBV28	NA	NA	TRBJ1-2	TGTGCCAGCAGTTCCAGATCTAACTATGGCTACACCTTC	CASSSRSNYGYTF
TRBV19	once	NA	TRBJ1-1	TGTGCCAGTAGTATCCTTGACTCCTTCGAAGCTTTCTTT	CASSILDSFEAFF
TRBV7-2	NA	TRBD2	TRBJ2-1	TGTGCCAGCAGCTTATCTGAGCGGGGGGCCGGTCAGCAGTTCTTC	CASSLSERGAGQQFF
TRBV30	NA	TRBD2	TRBJ2-1	TGTGCCTGGAGTGCGTCACTAGCGGGGGGATACAATGAGCAGTTCTTC	CAWSASLAGGYNEQFF
TRBV5-1	NA	NA	TRBJ1-6	TGCGCCAGCAGCTTGGGGGACTTAAATTCACCCCTCCACTTT	CASSLGDLNSPLHF
TRBV6-4	NA	TRBD1	TRBJ1-6	TGTGCCAGCAGCGGGACAGCAAATTCACCCCTCCACTTT	CASSGTANSPLHF
TRBV4-1	NA	NA	TRBJ2-7	TGCGCCAGCAGCCTAGCGTTTTCTGCCGGCGCCTACGAGCAGTACTTC	CASSLAFSAGAYEQYF
TRBV19	NA	NA	TRBJ1-2	TGTGCCAGTAGTCGGGACAAGGGGGTCCTCTATGGCTACACCTTC	CASSRDKGVLYGYTF
TRBV18	NA	NA	TRBJ2-7	TGTGCCAGCTCGGGAATTCGGGAGAAGGGCTACGAGCAGTACTTC	CASSGIREKGYEQYF
TRBV3-1/TRBV3-2	few	TRBD2	TRBJ2-5	TGTGCCAGCAGCCAAACCGGGACTAGCGGAGAGACCCAGTACTTC	CASSQTGTSGETQYF
TRBV27	NA	TRBD1	TRBJ1-6	TGTGCCTCAGCAACATCGGGACAGGGAAATTCACCCCTCCACTTT	CASATSGQGNSPLHF
TRBV10-3	NA	TRBD1	TRBJ2-3	TGTGCCATCAGTGCTAAAGGGGGCTTAAGCACAGATACGCAGTATTTT	CAISAKGGLSTDTQYF
TRBV7-9	NA	TRBD1	TRBJ1-2	TGTGCCAGCAGCGTACGACAGGGGGCCTATGGCTACACCTTC	CASSVRQGAYGYTF
TRBV3-1/TRBV3-2	NA	NA	TRBJ2-5	TGTGCCAGCAGCCAGTCGGAGACCCAGTACTTC	CASSQSETQYF